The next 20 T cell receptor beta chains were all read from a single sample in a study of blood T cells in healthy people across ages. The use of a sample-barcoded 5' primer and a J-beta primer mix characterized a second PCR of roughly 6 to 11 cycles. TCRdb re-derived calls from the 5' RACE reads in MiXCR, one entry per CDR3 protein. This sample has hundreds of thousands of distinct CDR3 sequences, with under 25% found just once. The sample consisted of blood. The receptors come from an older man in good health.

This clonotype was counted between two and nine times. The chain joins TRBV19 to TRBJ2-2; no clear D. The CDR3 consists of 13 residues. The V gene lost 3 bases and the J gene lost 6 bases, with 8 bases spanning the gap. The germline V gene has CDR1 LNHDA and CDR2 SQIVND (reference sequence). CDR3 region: CASSILSPGELFF. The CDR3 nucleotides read TGTGCCAGTAGTATCCTATCCCCCGGGGAGCTGTTTTTT.

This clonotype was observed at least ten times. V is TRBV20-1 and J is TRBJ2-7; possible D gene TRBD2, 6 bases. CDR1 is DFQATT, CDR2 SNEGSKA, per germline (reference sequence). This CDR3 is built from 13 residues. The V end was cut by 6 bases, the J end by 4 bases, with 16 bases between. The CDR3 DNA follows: TGCAGTGCGGAACGACTAGACCATTACGAGCAGTACTTC. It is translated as CSAERLDHYEQYF.

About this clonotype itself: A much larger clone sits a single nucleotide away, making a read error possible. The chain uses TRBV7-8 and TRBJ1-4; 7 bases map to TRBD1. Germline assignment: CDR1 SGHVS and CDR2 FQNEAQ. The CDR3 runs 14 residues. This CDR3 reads CASRLDRVNEKMFF. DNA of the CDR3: TGTGCCAGCAGACTCGACAGGGTTAATGAAAAAATGTTTTTT.

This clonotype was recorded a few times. The CDR3 is CSAFTPSRGYEQYF. As DNA, the CDR3 is TGCAGTGCTTTCACCCCCTCGCGGGGCTACGAGCAGTACTTC. The chain links TRBV20-1 to TRBJ2-7; possibly TRBD2 for D (6 bases). Germline lookup yields CDR1 DFQATT and CDR2 SNEGSKA (reference sequence). V was pared by 5 bases and J by 3 bases, with 17 bases between. The CDR3 totals 14 residues.

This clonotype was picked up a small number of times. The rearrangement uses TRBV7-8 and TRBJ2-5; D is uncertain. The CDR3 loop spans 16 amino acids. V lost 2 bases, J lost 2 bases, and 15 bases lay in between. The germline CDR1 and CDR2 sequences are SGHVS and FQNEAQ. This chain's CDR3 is CASSLSDAGSQETQYF. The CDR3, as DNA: TGTGCCAGCAGCTTAAGCGACGCTGGATCTCAAGAGACCCAGTACTTC.

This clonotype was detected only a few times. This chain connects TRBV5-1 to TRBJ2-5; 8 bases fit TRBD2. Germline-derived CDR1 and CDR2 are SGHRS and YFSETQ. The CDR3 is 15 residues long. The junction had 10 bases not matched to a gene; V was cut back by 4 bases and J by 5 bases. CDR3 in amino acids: CASSIAGTSGETQYF. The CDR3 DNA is TGCGCCAGCAGCATAGCCGGGACTAGTGGGGAGACCCAGTACTTC.

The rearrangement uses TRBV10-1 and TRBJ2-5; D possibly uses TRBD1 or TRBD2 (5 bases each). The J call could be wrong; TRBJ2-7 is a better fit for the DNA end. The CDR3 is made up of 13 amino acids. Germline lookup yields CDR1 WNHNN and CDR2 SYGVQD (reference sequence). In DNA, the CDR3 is TGCGCCAGCAGTGGGGACCCCTTAGGCGAGCAGTACTTC. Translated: CASSGDPLGEQYF.

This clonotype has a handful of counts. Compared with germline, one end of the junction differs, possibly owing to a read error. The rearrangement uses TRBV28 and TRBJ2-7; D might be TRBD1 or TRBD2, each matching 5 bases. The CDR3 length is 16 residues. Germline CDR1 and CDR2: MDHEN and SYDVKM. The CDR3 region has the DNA TGTGCCAGCAGTTTAGGTTCCCCCCGGGGCTCCTACGAGCGGTACTTC. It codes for CASSLGSPRGSYERYF.

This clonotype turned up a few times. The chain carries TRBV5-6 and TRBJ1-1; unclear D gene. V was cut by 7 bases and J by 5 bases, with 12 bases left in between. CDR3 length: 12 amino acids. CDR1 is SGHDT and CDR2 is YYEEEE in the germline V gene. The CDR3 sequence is CASSGGETEAFF. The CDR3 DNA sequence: TGTGCCAGCTCGGGAGGAGAGACTGAAGCTTTCTTT.

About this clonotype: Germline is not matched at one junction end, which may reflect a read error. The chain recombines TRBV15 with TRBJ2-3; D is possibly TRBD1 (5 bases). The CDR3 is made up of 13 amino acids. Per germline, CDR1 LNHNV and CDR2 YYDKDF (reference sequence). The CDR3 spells CATRRGLTDPQYF. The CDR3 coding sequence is TGTGCCACCCGCCGAGGTCTGACAGATCCGCAGTATTTT. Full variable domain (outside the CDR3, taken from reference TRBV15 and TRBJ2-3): DAMVIQNPRYQVTQFGKPVTLSCSQTLNHNVMYWYQQKSSQAPKLLFHYYDKDFNNEADTPDNFQSRRPNTSFCFLDIRSPGLGDTAMYLCATRRGLTDPQYFGPGTRLTVL.

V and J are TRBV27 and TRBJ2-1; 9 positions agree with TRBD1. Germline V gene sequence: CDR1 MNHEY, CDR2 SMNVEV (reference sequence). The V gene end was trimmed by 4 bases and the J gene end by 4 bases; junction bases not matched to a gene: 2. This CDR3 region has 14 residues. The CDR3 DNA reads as TGTGCCAGCAGTTCGGACAGGGGTTACAATGAGCAGTTCTTC. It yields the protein CASSSDRGYNEQFF.

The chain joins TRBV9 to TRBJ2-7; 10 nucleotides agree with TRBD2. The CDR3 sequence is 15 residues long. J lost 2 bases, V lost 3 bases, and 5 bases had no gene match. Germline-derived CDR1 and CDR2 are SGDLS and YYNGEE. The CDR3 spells CASSGGTSVTYEQYF. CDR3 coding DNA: TGTGCCAGCAGCGGAGGGACTAGCGTAACCTACGAGCAGTACTTC.

DNA for the CDR3: TGTGCCAGCAGCCAAGGTCTTCTGCCAAATGAGCAGTTCTTC. Its protein product is CASSQGLLPNEQFF. This chain connects TRBV3-1 to TRBJ2-1; no clear D. This CDR3 is built from 14 residues. Deletions cut 1 base from V and 7 bases from J, with 11 bases between. CDR1 and CDR2 from the germline V gene are LGHDT and YNNKEL (reference sequence).

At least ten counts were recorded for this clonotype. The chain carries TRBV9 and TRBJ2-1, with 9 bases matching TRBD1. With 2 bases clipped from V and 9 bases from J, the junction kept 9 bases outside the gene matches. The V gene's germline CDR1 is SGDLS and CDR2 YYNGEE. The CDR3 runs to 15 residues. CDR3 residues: CASSVTGTGYGEQFF. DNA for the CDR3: TGTGCCAGCAGCGTGACCGGGACAGGGTATGGTGAGCAGTTCTTC.

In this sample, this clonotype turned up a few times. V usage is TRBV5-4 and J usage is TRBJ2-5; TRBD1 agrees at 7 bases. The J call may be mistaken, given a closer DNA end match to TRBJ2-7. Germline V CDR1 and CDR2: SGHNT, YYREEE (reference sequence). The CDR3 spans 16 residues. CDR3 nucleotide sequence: TGTGCCAGCAGCTTGGTTGGGGGACAGCAAAGTTACGAGCAGTACTTC. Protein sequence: CASSLVGGQQSYEQYF.

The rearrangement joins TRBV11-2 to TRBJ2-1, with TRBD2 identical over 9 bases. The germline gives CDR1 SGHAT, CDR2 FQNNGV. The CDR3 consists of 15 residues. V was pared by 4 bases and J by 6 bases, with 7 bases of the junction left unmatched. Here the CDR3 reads CASSYPGLALNEQFF. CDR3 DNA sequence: TGTGCCAGCAGCTACCCGGGACTAGCTCTCAATGAGCAGTTCTTC.

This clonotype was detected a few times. The CDR3 nucleotides are TGTGCCAGCAGCACGAACAGGGGGGAGACCCAGTACTTC. It specifies CASSTNRGETQYF. The J gene is TRBJ2-1, the V gene TRBV6-5, with TRBD1 matching 8 bases. The J call is in doubt because the DNA end fits TRBJ2-5 better. This CDR3 has 13 amino acids. CDR1 MNHEY and CDR2 SVGAGI come from the germline V gene.

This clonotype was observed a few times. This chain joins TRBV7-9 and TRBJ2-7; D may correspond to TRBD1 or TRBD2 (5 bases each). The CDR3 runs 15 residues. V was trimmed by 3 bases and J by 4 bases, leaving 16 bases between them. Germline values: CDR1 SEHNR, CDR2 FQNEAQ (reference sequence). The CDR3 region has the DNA TGTGCCAGCAGCTTGGTCAATCTGGGGGAGTACGAGCAGTACTTC. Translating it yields CASSLVNLGEYEQYF.

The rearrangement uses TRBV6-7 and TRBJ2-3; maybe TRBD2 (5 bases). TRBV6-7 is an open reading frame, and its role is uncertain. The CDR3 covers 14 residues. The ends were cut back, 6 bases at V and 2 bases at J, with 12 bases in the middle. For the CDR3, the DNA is TGTGCCAGCAGCGGGGTAACAATCACAGATACGCAGTATTTT. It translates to CASSGVTITDTQYF.

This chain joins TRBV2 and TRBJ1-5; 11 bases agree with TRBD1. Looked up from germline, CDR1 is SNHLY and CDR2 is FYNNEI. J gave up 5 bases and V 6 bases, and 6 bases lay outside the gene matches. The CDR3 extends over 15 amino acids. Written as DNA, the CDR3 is TGTGCCAGCAGAATCGGGACAGGGGGATATCAGCCCCAGCATTTT. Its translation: CASRIGTGGYQPQHF.